The present T cell receptor (beta chain) was sequenced within a study of blood T cell repertoires in COVID-19. Study-level background: Acute and convalescent COVID-19 samples came from the United States, Italy and Spain.

The length of the CDR3 is 13 residues. V lost 10 bases, J lost 2 bases, and 7 bases stayed unmatched. Germline V gene data show CDR1 as MNHEY and CDR2 as SVGAGI. The assay was immunoSEQ multiplex PCR, and TCRdb's table has in-frame clones only and misses some. The data show some 180,000 clones, around 76% seen once. Sequencing input: peripheral blood. This TCR was sampled from a woman in her 50s with active or convalescent COVID-19. The chain recombines TRBV6-5 with TRBJ2-7, with 8 bases lining up with TRBD1. CDR3 in amino acids: CATKQGVAYEQYF. The CDR3 coding sequence is TGTGCCACCAAACAGGGGGTCGCCTACGAGCAGTACTTC.